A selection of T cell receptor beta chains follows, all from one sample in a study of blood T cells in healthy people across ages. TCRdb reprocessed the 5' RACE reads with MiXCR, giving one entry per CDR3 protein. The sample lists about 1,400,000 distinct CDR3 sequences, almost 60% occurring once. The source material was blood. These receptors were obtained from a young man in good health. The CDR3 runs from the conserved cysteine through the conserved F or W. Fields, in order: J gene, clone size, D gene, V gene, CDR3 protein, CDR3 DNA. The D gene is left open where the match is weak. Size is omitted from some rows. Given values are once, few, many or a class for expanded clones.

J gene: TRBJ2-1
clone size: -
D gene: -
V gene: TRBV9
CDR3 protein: CASSDGTHNEQFF
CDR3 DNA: TGTGCCAGCAGCGACGGGACCCACAATGAGCAGTTCTTC

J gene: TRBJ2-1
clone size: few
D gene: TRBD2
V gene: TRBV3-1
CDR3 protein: CASKSPGLRGNEQFF
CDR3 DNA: TGTGCCAGCAAGTCACCGGGACTACGGGGCAATGAGCAGTTCTTC

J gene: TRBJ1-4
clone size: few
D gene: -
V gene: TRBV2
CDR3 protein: CASSDSGVGEKLFF
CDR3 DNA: TGTGCCAGCAGTGATAGCGGGGTCGGTGAAAAACTGTTTTTT

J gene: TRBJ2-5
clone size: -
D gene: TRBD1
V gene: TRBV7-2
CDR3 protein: CASSFGTGGETQYF
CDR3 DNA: TGTGCCAGCAGCTTTGGTACAGGGGGCGAGACCCAGTACTTC

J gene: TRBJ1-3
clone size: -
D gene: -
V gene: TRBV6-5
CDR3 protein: CASSPNGNTIYF
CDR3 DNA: TGTGCCAGCAGTCCCAATGGAAACACCATATATTTT

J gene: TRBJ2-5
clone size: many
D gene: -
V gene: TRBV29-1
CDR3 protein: CSVEVETQYF
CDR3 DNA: TGCAGCGTTGAGGTGGAGACCCAGTACTTC

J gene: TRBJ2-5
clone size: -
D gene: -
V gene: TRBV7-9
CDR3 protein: CASRSRGRPGETQYF
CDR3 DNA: TGTGCCAGCAGATCAAGGGGGAGGCCGGGCGAGACCCAGTACTTC

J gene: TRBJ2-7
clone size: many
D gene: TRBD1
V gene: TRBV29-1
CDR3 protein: CSVGTGGYEQYF
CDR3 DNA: TGCAGCGTTGGTACAGGGGGTTACGAGCAGTACTTC

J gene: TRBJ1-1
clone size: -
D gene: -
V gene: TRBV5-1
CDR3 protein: CASSLEAGFGTEAFF
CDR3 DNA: TGCGCCAGCAGCTTGGAGGCAGGGTTTGGCACTGAAGCTTTCTTT

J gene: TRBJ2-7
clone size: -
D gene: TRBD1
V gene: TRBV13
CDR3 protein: CASSRTGFPEQYF
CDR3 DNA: TGTGCCAGCAGCCGGACAGGGTTCCCCGAGCAGTACTTC

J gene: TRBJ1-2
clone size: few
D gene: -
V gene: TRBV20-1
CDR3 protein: CSARDPRGNYGYTF
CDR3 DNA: TGCAGTGCTAGAGATCCCCGGGGGAACTATGGCTACACCTTC

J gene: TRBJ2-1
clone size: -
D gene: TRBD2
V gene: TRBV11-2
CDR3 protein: CASSFGLVGSGTYNEQFF
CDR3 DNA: TGTGCCAGCAGCTTTGGACTAGTGGGGAGCGGAACCTACAATGAGCAGTTCTTC

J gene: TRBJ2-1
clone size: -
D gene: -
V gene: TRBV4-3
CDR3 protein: CASSQDRPSNEQFF
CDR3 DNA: TGCGCCAGCAGCCAAGACCGCCCCTCCAATGAGCAGTTCTTC

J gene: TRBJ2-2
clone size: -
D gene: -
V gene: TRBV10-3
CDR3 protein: CAISDGQGSTGELFF
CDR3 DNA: TGTGCCATCAGTGACGGGCAGGGTAGCACCGGGGAGCTGTTTTTT

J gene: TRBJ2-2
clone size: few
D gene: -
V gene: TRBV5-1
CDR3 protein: CASSLRPGSDTGELFF
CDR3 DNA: TGCGCCAGCAGCTTGCGACCAGGGTCGGACACCGGGGAGCTGTTTTTT

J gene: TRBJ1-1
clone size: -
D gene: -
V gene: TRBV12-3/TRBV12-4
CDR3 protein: CASSLAGSPERTEAFF
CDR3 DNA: TGTGCCAGCAGTTTAGCGGGGTCGCCCGAGCGCACTGAAGCTTTCTTT

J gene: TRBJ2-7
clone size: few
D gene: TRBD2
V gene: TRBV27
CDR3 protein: CASRFIAGNFYEQYF
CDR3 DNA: TGTGCCAGCCGCTTCATAGCGGGAAATTTCTACGAGCAGTACTTC

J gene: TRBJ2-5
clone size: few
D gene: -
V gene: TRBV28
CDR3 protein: CASSGVVAQETQYF
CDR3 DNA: TGTGCCAGCAGTGGTGTGGTAGCCCAAGAGACCCAGTACTTC

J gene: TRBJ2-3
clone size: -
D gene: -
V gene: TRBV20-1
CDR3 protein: CSASQLVTNELDTQYF
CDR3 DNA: TGCAGTGCCAGTCAACTCGTCACTAACGAACTAGATACGCAGTATTTT

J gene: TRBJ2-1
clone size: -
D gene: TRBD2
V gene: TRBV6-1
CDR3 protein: CASTTGTSHNEQFF
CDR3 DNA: TGTGCCAGCACTACCGGGACTAGTCACAATGAGCAGTTCTTC

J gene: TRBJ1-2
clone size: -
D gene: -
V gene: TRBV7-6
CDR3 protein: CASSPRPTSYGYTF
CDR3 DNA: TGTGCCAGCAGCCCACGACCTACCTCCTATGGCTACACCTTC

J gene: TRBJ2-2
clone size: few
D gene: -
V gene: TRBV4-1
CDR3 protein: CASSQARDSDTGELFF
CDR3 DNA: TGCGCCAGCAGCCAAGCCCGGGACTCAGACACCGGGGAGCTGTTTTTT

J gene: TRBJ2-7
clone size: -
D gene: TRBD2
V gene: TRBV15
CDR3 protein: CATSRDHLAGRYEQYF
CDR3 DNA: TGTGCCACCAGCAGGGACCACCTAGCGGGAAGGTACGAGCAGTACTTC

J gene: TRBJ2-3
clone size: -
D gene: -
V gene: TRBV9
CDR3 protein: CASSVSITDTQYF
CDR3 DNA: TGTGCCAGCAGCGTAAGCATCACAGATACGCAGTATTTT

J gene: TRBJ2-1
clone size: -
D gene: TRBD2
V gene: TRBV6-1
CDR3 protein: CASNLTSGQYNEQFF
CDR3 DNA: TGTGCCAGCAACCTGACTAGCGGGCAATACAATGAGCAGTTCTTC

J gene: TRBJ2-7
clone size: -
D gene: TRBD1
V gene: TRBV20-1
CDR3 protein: CSAPRPGQGAYEQYF
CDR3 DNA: TGCAGTGCTCCTCGTCCGGGACAGGGGGCCTACGAGCAGTACTTC

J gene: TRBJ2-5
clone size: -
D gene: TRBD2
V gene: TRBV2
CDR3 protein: CASSNGLAGGQETQYF
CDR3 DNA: TGTGCCAGCAGCAATGGACTAGCGGGAGGTCAAGAGACCCAGTACTTC

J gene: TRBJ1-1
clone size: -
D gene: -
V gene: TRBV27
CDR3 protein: CASSRTWADTEAFF
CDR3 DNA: TGTGCCAGCAGTAGAACATGGGCAGACACTGAAGCTTTCTTT

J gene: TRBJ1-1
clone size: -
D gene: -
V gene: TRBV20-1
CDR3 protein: CSARELGPDTEAFF
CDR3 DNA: TGCAGTGCTAGAGAGTTGGGACCCGACACTGAAGCTTTCTTT

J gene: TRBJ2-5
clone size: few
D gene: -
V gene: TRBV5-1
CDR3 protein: CASRRNEETQYF
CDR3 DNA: TGCGCCAGCCGTAGGAACGAAGAGACCCAGTACTTC

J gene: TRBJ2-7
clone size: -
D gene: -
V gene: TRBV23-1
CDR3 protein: CASTQEELGPSLYEQYF
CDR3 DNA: TGCGCCAGCACCCAGGAGGAATTGGGACCCTCATTGTACGAGCAGTACTTC

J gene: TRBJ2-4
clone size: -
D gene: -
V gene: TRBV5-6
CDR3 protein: CASSAGQLAKNIQYF
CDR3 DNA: TGTGCCAGCAGCGCGGGACAGTTAGCCAAAAACATTCAGTACTTC

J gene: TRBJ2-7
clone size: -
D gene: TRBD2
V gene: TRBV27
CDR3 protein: CASSLLGLAGSYEQYF
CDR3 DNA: TGTGCCAGCAGTCTACTGGGACTAGCGGGATCCTACGAGCAGTACTTC

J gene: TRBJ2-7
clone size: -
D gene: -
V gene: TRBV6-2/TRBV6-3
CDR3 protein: CASSYSFSGQYF
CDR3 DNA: TGTGCCAGCAGTTACTCGTTTTCAGGGCAGTACTTC

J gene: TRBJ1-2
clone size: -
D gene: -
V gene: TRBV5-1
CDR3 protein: CASSGGRTPTLNYGYTF
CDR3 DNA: TGCGCCAGCAGCGGGGGACGGACACCTACACTAAACTATGGCTACACCTTC

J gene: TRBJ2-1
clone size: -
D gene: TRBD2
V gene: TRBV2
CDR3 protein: CASRLAGGRYNEQFF
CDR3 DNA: TGTGCCAGCAGGCTGGCGGGAGGCCGCTACAATGAGCAGTTCTTC

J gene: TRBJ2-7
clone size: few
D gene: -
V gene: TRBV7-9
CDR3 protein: CASSYETDATEQYF
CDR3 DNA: TGTGCCAGCAGCTACGAGACCGACGCGACCGAGCAGTACTTC

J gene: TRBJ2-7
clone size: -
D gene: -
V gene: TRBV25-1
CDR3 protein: CASSEVGWYEQYF
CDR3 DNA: TGTGCCAGCAGTGAGGTGGGCTGGTACGAGCAGTACTTC

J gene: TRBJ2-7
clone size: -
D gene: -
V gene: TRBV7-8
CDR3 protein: CASSLDFNRAYEQYF
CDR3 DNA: TGTGCCAGCAGCTTAGACTTCAACAGAGCCTACGAGCAGTACTTC

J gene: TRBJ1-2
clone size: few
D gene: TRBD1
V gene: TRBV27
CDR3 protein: CASRPGQVPYGYTF
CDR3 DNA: TGTGCCAGCAGGCCGGGACAGGTCCCCTATGGCTACACCTTC

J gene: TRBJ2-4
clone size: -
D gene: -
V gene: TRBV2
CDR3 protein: CASSNIVQTDKNIQYF
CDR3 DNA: TGTGCCAGCAGTAATATAGTACAGACCGACAAAAACATTCAGTACTTC

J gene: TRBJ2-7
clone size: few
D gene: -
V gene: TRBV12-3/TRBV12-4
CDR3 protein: CASSFGYYEQYF
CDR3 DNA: TGTGCCAGCAGTTTTGGTTACTACGAGCAGTACTTC

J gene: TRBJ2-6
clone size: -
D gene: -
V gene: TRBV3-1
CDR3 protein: CASSQDRLGLSGANVLTF
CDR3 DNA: TGTGCCAGCAGCCAAGATCGGCTCGGGCTCTCTGGGGCCAACGTCCTGACTTTC